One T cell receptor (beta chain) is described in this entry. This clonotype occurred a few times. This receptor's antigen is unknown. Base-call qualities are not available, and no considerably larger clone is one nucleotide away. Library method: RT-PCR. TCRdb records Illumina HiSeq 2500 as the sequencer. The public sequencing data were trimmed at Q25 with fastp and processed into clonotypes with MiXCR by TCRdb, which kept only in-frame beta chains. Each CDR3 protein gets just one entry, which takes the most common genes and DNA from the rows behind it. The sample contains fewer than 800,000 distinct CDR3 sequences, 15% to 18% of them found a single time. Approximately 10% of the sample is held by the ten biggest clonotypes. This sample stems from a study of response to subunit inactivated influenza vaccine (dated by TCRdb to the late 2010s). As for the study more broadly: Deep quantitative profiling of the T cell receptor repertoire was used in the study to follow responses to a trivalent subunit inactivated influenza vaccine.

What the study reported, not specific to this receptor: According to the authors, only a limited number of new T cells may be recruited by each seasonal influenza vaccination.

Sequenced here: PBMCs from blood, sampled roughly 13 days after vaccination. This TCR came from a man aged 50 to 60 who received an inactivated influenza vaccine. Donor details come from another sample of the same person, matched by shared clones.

The CDR3 region: CASNVGGDTGELFF. The sequenced DNA: TGTGCCAGCAATGTAGGGGGAGATACCGGGGAGCTGTTTTTT. In this chain, TRBV12-3 or TRBV12-4 is recombined with TRBJ2-2, and possibly TRBD1, on 6 matching bases. Relative to germline, V is 7 bases shorter and J is 5 bases shorter, with 14 bases between their ends. Reading from cysteine to phenylalanine, the CDR3 counts 14 amino acids. This entry keeps only the CDR3 DNA: 42 bases, framed from base 1.